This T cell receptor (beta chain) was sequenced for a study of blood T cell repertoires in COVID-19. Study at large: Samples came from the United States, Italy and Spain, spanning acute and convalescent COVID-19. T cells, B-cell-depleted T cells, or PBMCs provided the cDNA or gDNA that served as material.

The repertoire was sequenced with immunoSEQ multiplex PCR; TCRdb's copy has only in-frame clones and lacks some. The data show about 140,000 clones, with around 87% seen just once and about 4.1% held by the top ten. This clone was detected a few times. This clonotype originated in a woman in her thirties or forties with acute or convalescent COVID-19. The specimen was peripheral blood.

CDR3: CASSLTEARFF. The CDR3 nucleotides are TGTGCCAGCAGTTTAACGGAGGCGCGGTTCTTC. The genes are TRBV12-3 or TRBV12-4 and TRBJ2-1; a possible D gene is TRBD2 (5 bases). Trimming took 2 bases from V and 15 from J, leaving 11 bases between them. There are 11 residues in the CDR3.